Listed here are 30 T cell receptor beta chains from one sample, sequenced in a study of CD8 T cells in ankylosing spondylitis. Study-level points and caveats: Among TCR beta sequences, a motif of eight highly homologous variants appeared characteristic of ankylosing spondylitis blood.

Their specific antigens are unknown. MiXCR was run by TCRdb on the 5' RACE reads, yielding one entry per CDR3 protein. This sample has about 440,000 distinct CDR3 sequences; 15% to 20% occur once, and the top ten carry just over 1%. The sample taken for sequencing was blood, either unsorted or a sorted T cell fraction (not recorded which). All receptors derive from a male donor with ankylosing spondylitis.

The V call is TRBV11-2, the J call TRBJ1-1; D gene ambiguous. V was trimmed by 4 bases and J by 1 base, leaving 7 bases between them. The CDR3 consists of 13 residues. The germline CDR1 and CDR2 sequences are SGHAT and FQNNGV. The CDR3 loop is CASSYLQNTEAFF. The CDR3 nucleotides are TGTGCCAGCAGCTACTTACAGAACACTGAAGCTTTCTTT. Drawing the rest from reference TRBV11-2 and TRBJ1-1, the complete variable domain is EAGVAQSPRYKIIEKRQSVAFWCNPISGHATLYWYQQILGQGPKLLIQFQNNGVVDDSQLPKDRFSAERLKGVDSTLKIQPAKLEDSAVYLCASSYLQNTEAFFGQGTRLTVV.

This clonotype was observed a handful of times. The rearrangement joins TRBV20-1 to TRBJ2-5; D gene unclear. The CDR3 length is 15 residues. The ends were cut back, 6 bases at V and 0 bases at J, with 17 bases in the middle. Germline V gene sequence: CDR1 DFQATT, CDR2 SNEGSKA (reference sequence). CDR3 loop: CSAFRYGEYQETQYF. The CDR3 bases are TGCAGTGCCTTCCGCTATGGCGAGTACCAAGAGACCCAGTACTTC.

The CDR3 sequence is CASSFGGGYSNQPQHF. The DNA for the CDR3 is TGTGCCAGCAGCTTTGGGGGGGGATATAGCAATCAGCCCCAGCATTTT. The rearrangement links TRBV6-1 to TRBJ1-5; D is possibly TRBD1 (5 bases). The CDR3 runs 16 residues. Germline assignment: CDR1 MNHNS and CDR2 SASEGT. V was shortened by 6 bases and J by 0 bases, with 15 bases between the two germline ends.

Here the CDR3 DNA reads TGTGCCAGCAGTTTACCTTACCCGGAACTAGCGGGAGAGGCGGCTGGGGCCAACGTCCTGACTTTC. This translates into CASSLPYPELAGEAAGANVLTF. The chain has TRBV28 and TRBJ2-6, with 11 bases aligning to TRBD2. Germline V CDR1 and CDR2: MDHEN, SYDVKM. With 2 bases clipped from V and 2 bases from J, the junction kept 17 bases outside the gene matches. There are 22 residues in the CDR3.

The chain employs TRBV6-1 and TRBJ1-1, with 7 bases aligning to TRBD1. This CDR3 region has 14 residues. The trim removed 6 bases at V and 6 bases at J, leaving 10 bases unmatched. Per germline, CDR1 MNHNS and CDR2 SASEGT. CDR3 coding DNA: TGTGCCAGCAGCCCGCGACAGGGAGGCCCTGAAGCTTTCTTT. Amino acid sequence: CASSPRQGGPEAFF.

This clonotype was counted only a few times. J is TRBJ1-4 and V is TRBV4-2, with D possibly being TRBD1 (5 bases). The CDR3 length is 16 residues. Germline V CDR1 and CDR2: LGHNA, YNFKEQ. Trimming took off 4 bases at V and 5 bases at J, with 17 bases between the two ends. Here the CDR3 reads CASSRGTGTGNEKLFF. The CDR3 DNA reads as TGTGCCAGCAGCCGGGGGACCGGGACGGGAAATGAAAAACTGTTTTTT.

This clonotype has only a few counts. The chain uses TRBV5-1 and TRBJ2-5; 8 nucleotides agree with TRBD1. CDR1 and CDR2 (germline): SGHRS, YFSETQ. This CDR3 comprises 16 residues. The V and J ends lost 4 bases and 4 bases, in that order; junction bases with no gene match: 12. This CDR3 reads CASSQTGTGAGETQYF. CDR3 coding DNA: TGCGCCAGCAGCCAGACCGGGACAGGCGCGGGAGAGACCCAGTACTTC. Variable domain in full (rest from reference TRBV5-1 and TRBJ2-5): KAGVTQTPRYLIKTRGQQVTLSCSPISGHRSVSWYQQTPGQGLQFLFEYFSETQRNKGNFPGRFSGRQFSNSRSEMNVSTLELGDSALYLCASSQTGTGAGETQYFGPGTRLLVL.

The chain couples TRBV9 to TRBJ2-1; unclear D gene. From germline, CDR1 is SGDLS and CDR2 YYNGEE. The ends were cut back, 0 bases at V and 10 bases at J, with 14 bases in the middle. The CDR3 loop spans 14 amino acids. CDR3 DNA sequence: TGTGCCAGCAGCGTAGAGGGTAGAGGTCGGGAGCAGTTCTTC. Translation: CASSVEGRGREQFF.

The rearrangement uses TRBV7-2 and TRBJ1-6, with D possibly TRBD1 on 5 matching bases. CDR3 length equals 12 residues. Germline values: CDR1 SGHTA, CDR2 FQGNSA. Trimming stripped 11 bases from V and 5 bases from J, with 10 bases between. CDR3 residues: CAGGTDNSPLHF. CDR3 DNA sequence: TGTGCCGGAGGGACGGATAATTCACCCCTCCACTTT.

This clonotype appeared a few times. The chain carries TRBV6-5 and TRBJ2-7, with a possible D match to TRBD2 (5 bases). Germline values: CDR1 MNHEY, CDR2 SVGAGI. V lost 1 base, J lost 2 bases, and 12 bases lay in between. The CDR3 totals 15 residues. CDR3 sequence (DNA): TGTGCCAGCAGTTACTATGGAGGAGGCCCCTACGAGCAGTACTTC. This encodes CASSYYGGGPYEQYF.

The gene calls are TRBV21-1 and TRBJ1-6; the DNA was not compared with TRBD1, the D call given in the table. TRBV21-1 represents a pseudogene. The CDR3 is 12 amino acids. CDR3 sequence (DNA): TGTGCCAGCACCTGGGACGGTTCACCCCTCCACTTT. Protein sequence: CASTWDGSPLHF.

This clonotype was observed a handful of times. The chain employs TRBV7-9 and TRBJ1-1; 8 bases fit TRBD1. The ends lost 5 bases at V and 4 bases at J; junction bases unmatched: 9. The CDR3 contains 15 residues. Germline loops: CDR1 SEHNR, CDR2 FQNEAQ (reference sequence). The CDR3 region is CASSVGRGLGTEAFF. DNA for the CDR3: TGTGCCAGCAGCGTCGGCAGGGGGCTGGGCACTGAAGCTTTCTTT.

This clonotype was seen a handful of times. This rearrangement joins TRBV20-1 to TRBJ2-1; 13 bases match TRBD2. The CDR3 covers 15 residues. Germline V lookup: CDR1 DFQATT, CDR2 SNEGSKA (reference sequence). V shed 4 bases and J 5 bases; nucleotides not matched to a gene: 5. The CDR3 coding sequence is TGCAGTGCTAAGGGACTAGCGGGGCCTAACAATGAGCAGTTCTTC. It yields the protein CSAKGLAGPNNEQFF.

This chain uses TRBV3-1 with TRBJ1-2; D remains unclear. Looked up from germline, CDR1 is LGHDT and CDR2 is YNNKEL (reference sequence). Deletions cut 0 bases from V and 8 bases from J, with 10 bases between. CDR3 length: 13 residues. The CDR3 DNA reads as TGTGCCAGCAGCCAAGATAGTGGCAGGGGCTACACCTTC. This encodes CASSQDSGRGYTF.

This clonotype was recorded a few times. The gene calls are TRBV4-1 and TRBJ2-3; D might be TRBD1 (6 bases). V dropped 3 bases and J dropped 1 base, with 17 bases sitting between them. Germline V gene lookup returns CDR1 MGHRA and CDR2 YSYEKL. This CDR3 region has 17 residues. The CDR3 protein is CASSHLNTGRGTDTQYF. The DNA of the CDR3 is TGCGCCAGCAGCCACCTAAACACAGGGCGCGGCACAGATACGCAGTATTTT.

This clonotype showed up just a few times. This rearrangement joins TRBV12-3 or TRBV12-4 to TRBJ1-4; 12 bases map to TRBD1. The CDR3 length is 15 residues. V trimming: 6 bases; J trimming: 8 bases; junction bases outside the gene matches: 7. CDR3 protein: CASRPGQGAYEKLFF. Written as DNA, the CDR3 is TGTGCCAGCAGGCCGGGACAGGGGGCATACGAAAAACTGTTTTTT.

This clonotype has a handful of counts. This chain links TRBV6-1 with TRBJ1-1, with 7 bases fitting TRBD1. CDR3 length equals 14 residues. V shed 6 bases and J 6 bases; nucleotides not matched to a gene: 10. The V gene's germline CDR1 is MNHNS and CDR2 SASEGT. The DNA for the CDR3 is TGTGCCAGCAGGTCGACAGGGCTTAAGGCTGAAGCTTTCTTT. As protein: CASRSTGLKAEAFF.

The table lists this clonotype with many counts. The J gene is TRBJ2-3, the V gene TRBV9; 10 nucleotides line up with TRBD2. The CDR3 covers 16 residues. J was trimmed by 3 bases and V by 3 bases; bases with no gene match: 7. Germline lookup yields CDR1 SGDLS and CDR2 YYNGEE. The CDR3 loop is CASSARAGGPTDTQYF. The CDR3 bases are TGTGCCAGCAGCGCTCGAGCGGGGGGGCCGACAGATACGCAGTATTTT.

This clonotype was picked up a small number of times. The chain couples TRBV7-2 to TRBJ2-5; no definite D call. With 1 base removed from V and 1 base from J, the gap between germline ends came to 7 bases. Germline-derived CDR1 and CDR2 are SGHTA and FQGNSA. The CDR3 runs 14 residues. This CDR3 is CASSLVFSQETQYF. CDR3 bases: TGTGCCAGCAGCTTAGTTTTCTCCCAAGAGACCCAGTACTTC.

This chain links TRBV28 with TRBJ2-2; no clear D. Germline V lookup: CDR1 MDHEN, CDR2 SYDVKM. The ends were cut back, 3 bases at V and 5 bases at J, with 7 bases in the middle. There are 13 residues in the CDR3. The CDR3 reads CASSFRRTGELFF. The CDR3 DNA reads TGTGCCAGCAGTTTTCGACGAACCGGGGAGCTGTTTTTT.

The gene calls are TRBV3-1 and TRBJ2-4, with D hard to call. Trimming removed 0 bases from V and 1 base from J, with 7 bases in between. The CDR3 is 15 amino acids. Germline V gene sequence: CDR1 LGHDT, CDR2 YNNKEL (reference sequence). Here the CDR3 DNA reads TGTGCCAGCAGCCAAGATCGGTTGGCCAAAAACATTCAGTACTTC. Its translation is CASSQDRLAKNIQYF.

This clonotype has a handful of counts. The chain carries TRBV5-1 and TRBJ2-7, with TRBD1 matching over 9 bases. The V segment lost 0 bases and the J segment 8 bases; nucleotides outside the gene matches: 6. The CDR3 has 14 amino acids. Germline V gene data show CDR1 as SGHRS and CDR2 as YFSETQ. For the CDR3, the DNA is TGCGCCAGCAGCTTGGGACAGGGGGGTCAAAAGCAGTACTTC. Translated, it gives CASSLGQGGQKQYF. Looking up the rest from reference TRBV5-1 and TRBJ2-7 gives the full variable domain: KAGVTQTPRYLIKTRGQQVTLSCSPISGHRSVSWYQQTPGQGLQFLFEYFSETQRNKGNFPGRFSGRQFSNSRSEMNVSTLELGDSALYLCASSLGQGGQKQYFGPGTRLTVT.

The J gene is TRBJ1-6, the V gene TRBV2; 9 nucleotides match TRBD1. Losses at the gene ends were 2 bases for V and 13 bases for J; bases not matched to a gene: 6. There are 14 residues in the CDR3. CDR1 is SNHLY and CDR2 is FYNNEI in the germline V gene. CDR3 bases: TGTGCCAGCAGTGAATTGGGACAGGGCTTTCCCCTCCACTTT. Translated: CASSELGQGFPLHF. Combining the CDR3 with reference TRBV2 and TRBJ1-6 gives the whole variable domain EPEVTQTPSHQVTQMGQEVILRCVPISNHLYFYWYRQILGQKVEFLVSFYNNEISEKSEIFDDQFSVERPDGSNFTLKIRSTKLEDSAMYFCASSELGQGFPLHFGNGTRLTVT.

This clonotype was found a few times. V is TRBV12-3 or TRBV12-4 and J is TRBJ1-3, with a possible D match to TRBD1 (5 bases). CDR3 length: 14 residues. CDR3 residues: CAATAASSGNTIYF. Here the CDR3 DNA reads TGTGCGGCGACAGCGGCGAGCTCTGGAAACACCATATATTTT.

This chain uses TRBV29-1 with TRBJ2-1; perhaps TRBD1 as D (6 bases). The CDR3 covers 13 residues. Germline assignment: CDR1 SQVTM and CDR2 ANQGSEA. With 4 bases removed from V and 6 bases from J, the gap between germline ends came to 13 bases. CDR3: CSVARGMPNEQFF. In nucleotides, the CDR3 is TGCAGCGTTGCCAGGGGCATGCCCAATGAGCAGTTCTTC.

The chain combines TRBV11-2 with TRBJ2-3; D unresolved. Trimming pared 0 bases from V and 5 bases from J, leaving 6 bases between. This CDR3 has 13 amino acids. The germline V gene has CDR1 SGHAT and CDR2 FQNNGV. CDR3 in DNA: TGTGCCAGCAGCTTAGATTCAAGAGATACGCAGTATTTT. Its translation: CASSLDSRDTQYF.

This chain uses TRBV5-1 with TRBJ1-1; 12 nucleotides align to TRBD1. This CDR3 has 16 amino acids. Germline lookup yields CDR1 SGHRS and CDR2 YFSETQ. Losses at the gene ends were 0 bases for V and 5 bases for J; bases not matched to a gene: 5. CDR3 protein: CASSLGGTGGETEAFF. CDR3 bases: TGCGCCAGCAGCTTGGGGGGGACAGGGGGCGAGACTGAAGCTTTCTTT. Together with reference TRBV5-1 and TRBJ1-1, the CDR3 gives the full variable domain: KAGVTQTPRYLIKTRGQQVTLSCSPISGHRSVSWYQQTPGQGLQFLFEYFSETQRNKGNFPGRFSGRQFSNSRSEMNVSTLELGDSALYLCASSLGGTGGETEAFFGQGTRLTVV.

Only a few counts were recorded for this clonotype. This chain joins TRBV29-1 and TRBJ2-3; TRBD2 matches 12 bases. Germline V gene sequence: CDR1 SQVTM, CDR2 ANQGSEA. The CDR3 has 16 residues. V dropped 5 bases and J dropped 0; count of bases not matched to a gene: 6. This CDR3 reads CSVKGLAGRSTDTQYF. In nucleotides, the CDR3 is TGCAGCGTTAAGGGACTAGCGGGTCGGAGCACAGATACGCAGTATTTT.

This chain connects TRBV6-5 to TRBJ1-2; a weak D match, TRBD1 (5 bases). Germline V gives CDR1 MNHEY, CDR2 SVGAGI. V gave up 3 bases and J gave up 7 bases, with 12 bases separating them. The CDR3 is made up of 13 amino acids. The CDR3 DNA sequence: TGTGCCAGCAGTTATCAGGGCAGAGGTGGCTACACCTTC. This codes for CASSYQGRGGYTF.

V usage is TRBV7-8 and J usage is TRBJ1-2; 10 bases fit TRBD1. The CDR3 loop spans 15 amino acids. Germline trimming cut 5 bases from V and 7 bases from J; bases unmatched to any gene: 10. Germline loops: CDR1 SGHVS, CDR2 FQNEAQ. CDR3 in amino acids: CASSLEPGQGPGYTF. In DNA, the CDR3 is TGTGCCAGCAGCCTTGAGCCGGGACAGGGGCCTGGCTACACCTTC.